Listed here are 24 T cell receptor beta chains from one sample, sequenced in a study of cytomegalovirus exposure and HLA in healthy donors. This PCR relied on a set of 60 Vbeta primers and 13 Jbeta primers. Some clones are missing from TCRdb's copy, which holds only in-frame ones; the method was immunoSEQ multiplex PCR. The sample includes 60,000 to 90,000 clones. Sequenced input: PBMCs. The receptors were gathered from a woman aged 40 to 50 in good health and CMV-seropositive.

The rearrangement joins TRBV19 to TRBJ1-1, with 10 bases lining up with TRBD1. V lost 7 bases, J lost 1 base, and 6 bases stayed unmatched. This CDR3 is built from 15 residues. The germline V gene has CDR1 LNHDA and CDR2 SQIVND (reference sequence). The CDR3 loop is CASTDRGRGNTEAFF. CDR3 bases: TGTGCCAGTACTGACAGGGGGCGAGGGAACACTGAAGCTTTCTTT.

The genes are TRBV11-1 and TRBJ1-6; possibly TRBD1 for D (5 bases). The germline gives CDR1 SGHAT, CDR2 FQDESV (reference sequence). This CDR3 is built from 14 residues. V gave up 1 base and J gave up 5 bases, with 6 bases separating them. DNA of the CDR3: TGTGCCAGCAGCTTAGGGGGGGATAATTCACCCCTCCACTTT. Protein product: CASSLGGDNSPLHF.

The chain combines TRBV9 with TRBJ2-1; D is ambiguous. V was pared by 0 bases and J by 7 bases, with 8 bases between. Germline CDR1 SGDLS, CDR2 YYNGEE. The CDR3 totals 13 residues. CDR3 bases: TGTGCCAGCAGCGTAGCTGACTGGAATGAGCAGTTCTTC. The encoded protein is CASSVADWNEQFF.

The V and J genes are TRBV5-1 and TRBJ1-1; possible D gene TRBD1, 5 bases. The CDR3 sequence is 17 residues long. V was clipped by 0 bases and J by 4 bases, with 19 bases between them. The germline gives CDR1 SGHRS, CDR2 YFSETQ. CDR3 region: CASSLEGLWGQGTEAFF. The CDR3 DNA is TGCGCCAGCAGCTTGGAAGGATTGTGGGGTCAGGGCACTGAAGCTTTCTTT.

This chain links TRBV11-3 with TRBJ2-3; 9 positions agree with TRBD1. The CDR3 contains 15 residues. V lost 5 bases to trimming and J lost 3 bases; unmatched junction nucleotides: 6. Germline lookup yields CDR1 SGHNT and CDR2 YENEEA. DNA of the CDR3: TGTGCCAGCAGCGGACAGGGGTGGCGAACAGATACGCAGTATTTT. Amino acids: CASSGQGWRTDTQYF.

V usage is TRBV13 and J usage is TRBJ1-1; D is unresolved. V was trimmed by 5 bases and J by 0 bases, leaving 7 bases between them. The CDR3 has 13 residues. Looked up from germline, CDR1 is PRHDT and CDR2 is FYEKMQ (reference sequence). DNA for the CDR3: TGTGCCAGCAGCCCCCAGGTGAACACTGAAGCTTTCTTT. This translates into CASSPQVNTEAFF. Complete variable domain (other parts from reference TRBV13 and TRBJ1-1): AAGVIQSPRHLIKEKRETATLKCYPIPRHDTVYWYQQGPGQDPQFLISFYEKMQSDKGSIPDRFSAQQFSDYHSELNMSSLELGDSALYFCASSPQVNTEAFFGQGTRLTVV.

The genes are TRBV19 and TRBJ1-1, with D unresolved. This CDR3 is built from 13 residues. The ends were cut back, 7 bases at V and 0 bases at J, with 9 bases in the middle. From germline, CDR1 is LNHDA and CDR2 SQIVND (reference sequence). The CDR3 coding sequence is TGTGCCAGTACTCGCGGAATGAACACTGAAGCTTTCTTT. Translated, it gives CASTRGMNTEAFF.

The genes are TRBV4-2 and TRBJ2-5; 12 bases match TRBD2. This CDR3 has 16 residues. CDR1 and CDR2 from the germline V gene are LGHNA and YNFKEQ. Unmatched junction bases numbered 3, after V lost 0 bases and J lost 4 bases. DNA of the CDR3: TGTGCCAGCAGCCAAGAACGGACTAGCGGGGTAGAGACCCAGTACTTC. Its protein product is CASSQERTSGVETQYF.

The chain uses TRBV29-1 and TRBJ2-5; 8 bases line up with TRBD2. V lost 7 bases, J lost 1 base, and 8 bases stayed unmatched. The CDR3 contains 14 residues. CDR1 SQVTM and CDR2 ANQGSEA come from the germline V gene. CDR3 loop: CSGTSLRGQETQYF. CDR3 DNA: TGCAGCGGGACTAGCTTGAGGGGCCAAGAGACCCAGTACTTC.

Written as DNA, the CDR3 is TGTGCCACCGCTTTGGAGCCCCTGAATGAAAAACTGTTTTTT. Amino acid sequence: CATALEPLNEKLFF. J is TRBJ1-4 and V is TRBV18; D gene unclear. The germline CDR1 and CDR2 sequences are KGHSH and LQKENI. Trimming pared 10 bases from V and 5 bases from J, leaving 17 bases between. This CDR3 region has 14 residues.

This rearrangement joins TRBV29-1 to TRBJ2-2, with TRBD2 identical over 8 bases. The J segment lost 10 bases and the V segment lost 5 bases, leaving 12 bases of the junction unmatched. The germline V gene has CDR1 SQVTM and CDR2 ANQGSEA. This CDR3 comprises 14 residues. The CDR3 coding sequence is TGCAGCGTTCTTACCACGGGGGGGGGCGCGGAGCTGTTTTTT. Translated, it gives CSVLTTGGGAELFF.

The J gene is TRBJ2-7, the V gene TRBV6-5; maybe TRBD2 (5 bases). V dropped 5 bases and J dropped 3 bases, with 11 bases sitting between them. CDR1 is MNHEY and CDR2 is SVGAGI in the germline V gene. This CDR3 region has 13 residues. This CDR3 is CASSVRDLYEQYF. The DNA of the CDR3 is TGTGCCAGCAGTGTGAGGGATCTCTACGAGCAGTACTTC.

The chain joins TRBV5-1 to TRBJ1-1, with 7 bases matching TRBD1. V trimming: 3 bases; J trimming: 0 bases; junction bases outside the gene matches: 2. The CDR3 has 14 residues. The germline V gene encodes CDR1 SGHRS and CDR2 YFSETQ. CDR3 residues: CASSSGQMNTEAFF. CDR3 coding DNA: TGCGCCAGCAGCTCGGGACAGATGAACACTGAAGCTTTCTTT.

The gene calls are TRBV7-3 and TRBJ2-2; D ambiguous. The CDR3 spans 14 residues. Germline V gives CDR1 SGHTA, CDR2 FQGTGA. Trimming took off 5 bases at V and 2 bases at J, with 9 bases between the two ends. Here the CDR3 reads CASSRDTNTGELFF. In DNA, the CDR3 is TGTGCCAGCAGCCGTGATACAAACACCGGGGAGCTGTTTTTT.

The chain uses TRBV9 and TRBJ2-7; tentative D call: TRBD1 (5 bases). The CDR3 runs to 14 residues. V was cut by 0 bases and J by 2 bases, with 9 bases left in between. Germline V lookup: CDR1 SGDLS, CDR2 YYNGEE. The CDR3 DNA sequence: TGTGCCAGCAGCGTAGAAGGGGCGCCCTACGAGCAGTACTTC. As protein: CASSVEGAPYEQYF.

The rearrangement joins TRBV11-2 to TRBJ2-6, with D unclear. Germline loops: CDR1 SGHAT, CDR2 FQNNGV. The CDR3 loop spans 15 amino acids. Trimming shortened V by 0 bases and J by 1 base, and 4 bases separated the two germline ends. The CDR3 spells CASSLDRSGANVLTF. In nucleotides, the CDR3 is TGTGCCAGCAGCTTAGACAGGTCTGGGGCCAACGTCCTGACTTTC.

V and J are TRBV7-9 and TRBJ2-2; maybe TRBD2 (6 bases). Germline values: CDR1 SEHNR, CDR2 FQNEAQ (reference sequence). V lost 5 bases and J lost 0, with 16 bases in between. The CDR3 consists of 17 residues. The CDR3 loop reads CASSATRAGSNTGELFF. For the CDR3, the DNA is TGTGCCAGCAGCGCGACCCGGGCGGGGTCGAACACCGGGGAGCTGTTTTTT.

This chain's CDR3 is CASSVDRVNSPLHF. CDR3 coding DNA: TGCGCCAGCAGCGTAGACAGGGTTAATTCACCCCTCCACTTT. The chain joins TRBV5-1 to TRBJ1-6, with 7 bases aligning to TRBD1. This CDR3 has 14 amino acids. Trimming removed 4 bases from V and 6 bases from J; junction bases left unmatched: 4. Germline CDR1 reads SGHRS; CDR2 reads YFSETQ. Full variable domain (missing parts from reference TRBV5-1 and TRBJ1-6): KAGVTQTPRYLIKTRGQQVTLSCSPISGHRSVSWYQQTPGQGLQFLFEYFSETQRNKGNFPGRFSGRQFSNSRSEMNVSTLELGDSALYLCASSVDRVNSPLHFGNGTRLTVT.

The chain carries TRBV5-6 and TRBJ2-6, with D hard to call. Germline CDR1 and CDR2: SGHDT and YYEEEE. The length of the CDR3 is 16 residues. The V end was cut by 0 bases, the J end by 0 bases, with 7 bases between. The CDR3 DNA reads as TGTGCCAGCAGCTTGGGACGACTCTCTGGGGCCAACGTCCTGACTTTC. This encodes CASSLGRLSGANVLTF.

This chain links TRBV30 with TRBJ1-1, with D possibly matching TRBD1 (5 bases). V lost 0 bases and J 0 bases, leaving 8 bases between the germline ends. The CDR3 extends over 14 amino acids. CDR1 and CDR2 (germline): GTSNPN, SVGIG (reference sequence). CDR3 sequence (DNA): TGTGCCTGGAGTGTTCGGGGGATGAACACTGAAGCTTTCTTT. This sequence encodes CAWSVRGMNTEAFF.

The chain joins TRBV9 to TRBJ2-6; 7 positions agree with TRBD1. Per germline, CDR1 SGDLS and CDR2 YYNGEE. V shed 3 bases, J shed 0 bases, and the junction held 6 bases outside the gene matches. The CDR3 has 17 amino acids. The CDR3 region has the DNA TGTGCCAGCAGCGGGACGGGACAGAGCTCTGGGGCCAACGTCCTGACTTTC. This gives the protein CASSGTGQSSGANVLTF. The full variable domain, rest sourced from reference TRBV9 and TRBJ2-6, is DSGVTQTPKHLITATGQRVTLRCSPRSGDLSVYWYQQSLDQGLQFLIQYYNGEERAKGNILERFSAQQFPDLHSELNLSSLELGDSALYFCASSGTGQSSGANVLTFGAGSRLTVL.

The chain combines TRBV6-1 with TRBJ2-3; 9 bases fit TRBD2. This CDR3 contains 18 residues. Germline lookup yields CDR1 MNHNS and CDR2 SASEGT. V shed 0 bases and J 5 bases; nucleotides not matched to a gene: 12. CDR3 loop: CASSEALLAGGSGDTQYF. Written as DNA, the CDR3 is TGTGCCAGCAGTGAAGCGCTTTTGGCGGGAGGGTCGGGAGATACGCAGTATTTT.

The chain couples TRBV10-3 to TRBJ1-3, with D possibly matching TRBD1 (5 bases). Trimming removed 2 bases from V and 4 bases from J, with 18 bases in between. The CDR3 is 17 amino acids. Germline V gene data show CDR1 as ENHRY and CDR2 as SYGVKD. The CDR3 bases are TGTGCCATCAGTGAGCTCTTTTCCAGGGCTGACGGAAACACCATATATTTT. This gives the protein CAISELFSRADGNTIYF.

The chain uses TRBV5-6 and TRBJ2-1, with unresolved D. The CDR3 has 14 amino acids. Germline CDR1 SGHDT, CDR2 YYEEEE. Trimming removed 4 bases from V and 8 bases from J, with 16 bases in between. The DNA of the CDR3 is TGTGCCAGCAGCCGCTTTTCAGGATCGGATGAGCAGTTCTTC. It encodes CASSRFSGSDEQFF. Full variable domain (missing parts from reference TRBV5-6 and TRBJ2-1): DAGVTQSPTHLIKTRGQQVTLRCSPKSGHDTVSWYQQALGQGPQFIFQYYEEEERQRGNFPDRFSGHQFPNYSSELNVNALLLGDSALYLCASSRFSGSDEQFFGPGTRLTVL.